This T cell receptor beta chain was sequenced during a study of CD8+ T cells in alopecia areata. Findings and limits, study-wide: More clonal than normal scalp was lesional scalp, particularly alopecia totalis/universalis. Under tofacitinib, numerous expanded lesional clonotypes remained detectable in scalp and blood.

Treatment given: oral pan-JAK inhibitor, 5-10 mg twice daily. From alopecia areata patients, lesional scalp punch biopsies and peripheral blood were collected. Note on this clone: Its cognate antigen is unknown.

Extracted from the samples, RNA was reverse transcribed into cDNA to serve as the sequencing template. Some clones are missing from TCRdb's copy, which holds only in-frame ones; the method was immunoSEQ multiplex PCR. The data contain more than 200,000 clones, 64% of them singletons. Trimming left V 0 bases short and J 4 bases short, with 6 bases between. The CDR3 is 13 amino acids. CDR1 SEHNR and CDR2 FQNEAQ come from the germline V gene (reference sequence). The specimen was CD4+ T cells sorted from blood, collected at week 4, from a patient treated with tofacitinib. The rearrangement uses TRBV7-9 and TRBJ1-2; D not resolved. The TCR was taken from a human donor with alopecia areata. The CDR3 DNA sequence: TGTGCCAGCAGCTTAGCGTCGTTCTATGGCTACACCTTC. Its protein is CASSLASFYGYTF.